A selection of T cell receptor beta chains follows, all from one sample in a study of blood T cell repertoires in COVID-19. Some clones are missing from TCRdb's copy, which holds only in-frame ones; the method was immunoSEQ multiplex PCR. The sample lists 110,000 or so clones, around nine tenths occurring once. Sequencing was carried out using peripheral blood. The receptor set was obtained from a woman aged 70 to 79 who had recovered from COVID-19. The CDR3 runs from the conserved cysteine through the conserved F or W. The D gene is left open where the match is weak. The size field is filled for only some rows; it gives once, few, many or a size class.

TRBJ1-3,.,once,TRBV6-5,TGTGCCAGCAGTTACTCTTCAGCGGGGGGAAACACCATATATTTT,CASSYSSAGGNTIYF
TRBJ1-1,.,.,TRBV6-6,TGTGCCAGCAGTCAAACAGGGAACACTGAAGCTTTCTTT,CASSQTGNTEAFF
TRBJ2-1,TRBD1,few,TRBV9,TGTGCCAGCAGCGCGGGACAGAGCCAATACAATGAGCAGTTCTTC,CASSAGQSQYNEQFF
TRBJ2-7,TRBD2,.,TRBV29-1,TGCAGCGTTCGGGTTGGGGGGGACGAGCAGTACTTC,CSVRVGGDEQYF
TRBJ2-3,.,.,TRBV28,TGTGCCAGCAGTTCGTTCCTAAGCACAGATACGCAGTATTTT,CASSSFLSTDTQYF
TRBJ2-5,TRBD1,.,TRBV4-1,TGCGCCAGCAGCAGGGACAGGGAAGAGACCCAGTACTTC,CASSRDREETQYF
TRBJ1-1,TRBD1,.,TRBV19,TGTGCCAGTACCGACCCGGGACAGGGGAACACTGAAGCTTTCTTT,CASTDPGQGNTEAFF
TRBJ1-2,.,.,TRBV4-1,TGCGCCAGCAGCCAAGCCCTAACTGCCCACTATGGCTACACCTTC,CASSQALTAHYGYTF
TRBJ2-7,.,.,TRBV5-1,TGCGCCAGCAGTTATAGCGGAAGTACTACCTACGAGCAGTACTTC,CASSYSGSTTYEQYF
TRBJ1-5,TRBD1,.,TRBV6-5,TGTGCCAGCAGCGGACAGGTTTGGGTCAATCAGCCCCAGCATTTT,CASSGQVWVNQPQHF
TRBJ2-2,.,.,TRBV5-1,TGCGCCAGCAGCACTCCCCCTAGCAAGGGGGCCGGGGAGCTGTTTTTT,CASSTPPSKGAGELFF
TRBJ1-6,.,few,TRBV11-2,TGTGCCAGCAGCCCGGGGAATTCACCCCTCCACTTT,CASSPGNSPLHF
TRBJ2-3,TRBD2,.,TRBV29-1,TGCAGCGTAGGAGCGGGGGCCTCGAACACAGATACGCAGTATTTT,CSVGAGASNTDTQYF
TRBJ2-1,TRBD2,.,TRBV6-5,TGTGCCAGCAGTCCCCAGGGAGGGCCGAATGAGCAGTTCTTC,CASSPQGGPNEQFF
TRBJ2-7,.,.,TRBV29-1,TGCAGCGTTGAACTATACGGAACAGGTTTCGGCGAGCAGTACTTC,CSVELYGTGFGEQYF
TRBJ2-7,TRBD2,.,TRBV5-5,TGTGCCAGCCTTAAGCGGGAGGGCCCTTACGAGCAGTACTTC,CASLKREGPYEQYF
TRBJ2-7,TRBD2,.,TRBV27,TGTGCCAGCAGTCCCCCGGGGAGGGCCCAGCAGTACTTC,CASSPPGRAQQYF
TRBJ1-5,.,.,TRBV4-3,TGCGCCAGCAGCCAAACCCAGCAGGGGATGCAGCCCCAGCATTTT,CASSQTQQGMQPQHF
TRBJ2-1,TRBD2,.,TRBV6-2/TRBV6-3,TGTGCCAGCAGTTACGCTAGCGGGAGGATGTACAATGAGCAGTTCTTC,CASSYASGRMYNEQFF
TRBJ1-4,.,.,TRBV7-6,TGTGCCAGCGCCAGAGGGGGGGCGACTAATGAAAAACTGTTTTTT,CASARGGATNEKLFF
TRBJ2-7,.,.,TRBV28,TGTGCCAGCACTACAGGGCGGGGGTACGAGCAGTACTTC,CASTTGRGYEQYF
TRBJ1-3,TRBD1,many,TRBV5-4,TGTGCCAGCAGCTTGACAGGGGACGGAAACACCATATATTTT,CASSLTGDGNTIYF
TRBJ1-5,.,.,TRBV21-1,TGTGCCAGCAGGACGACAGGGGTCGGTGCCAATCAGCCCCAGCATTTT,CASRTTGVGANQPQHF
TRBJ1-2,.,.,TRBV7-2,TGTGCCAGCAGCTCCGCGGGGATGTTTGGCTACACCTTC,CASSSAGMFGYTF
TRBJ2-3,TRBD2,few,TRBV20-1,TGCAGTGCTAGTAGAAGCGGGGCTGTGGATACGCAGTATTTT,CSASRSGAVDTQYF
TRBJ1-4,TRBD1,.,TRBV7-2,TGTGCCAGCAGCCCCCCGGGACAGGGGAATGAAAAACTGTTTTTT,CASSPPGQGNEKLFF
TRBJ1-4,TRBD1,.,TRBV6-5,TGTGCCAGCAGTAATTCGGCAGGGGGGAATGAAAAACTGTTTTTT,CASSNSAGGNEKLFF
TRBJ2-3,.,.,TRBV7-2,TGTGCCAGCCGGAATCTAGGCACAGATACGCAGTATTTT,CASRNLGTDTQYF
TRBJ2-7,.,few,TRBV6-5,TGTGCCAGCAGCCGCACTCCCTCCTACGAGCAGTACTTC,CASSRTPSYEQYF
TRBJ2-3,TRBD2,.,TRBV7-3,TGTGCCAGCAGTTTTCTAGCGGGCTCCGGGCAGGGGCAGTATTTT,CASSFLAGSGQGQYF
TRBJ2-1,TRBD1,few,TRBV5-4,TGTGCCAGCAGCCCAAGGACAGGGGGGGATTACAATGAGCAGTTCTTC,CASSPRTGGDYNEQFF
TRBJ1-2,TRBD1,.,TRBV6-2/TRBV6-3,TGTGCCAGCAGTCAGCCGGGACAGAGCTTCTATGGCTACACCTTC,CASSQPGQSFYGYTF
TRBJ2-5,.,.,TRBV6-2/TRBV6-3,TGTGCCAGCAGTTACCGGGGGATAGAGACCCAGTACTTC,CASSYRGIETQYF
TRBJ1-6,.,few,TRBV7-3,TGTGCCAGCCACCGCCAGGCCCACCAGGTGTCACCCCTCCACTTT,CASHRQAHQVSPLHF
TRBJ2-2,.,few,TRBV7-2,TGTGCCAGCAGTCTTAGCCGGGGGGAGCTGTTTTTT,CASSLSRGELFF
TRBJ2-4,TRBD2,.,TRBV3-1/TRBV3-2,TGTGCCAGCAGCCTAGCGGGAGGGCCCGGCATTCAGTACTTC,CASSLAGGPGIQYF
TRBJ1-1,.,.,TRBV20-1,TGCAGTGGGGGGGGGCTGCAAGCTTTCTTT,CSGGGLQAFF
TRBJ1-5,.,.,TRBV28,TGTGCCAGCAGTCCGGACTCCTATCAGCCCCAGCATTTT,CASSPDSYQPQHF
TRBJ1-2,.,.,TRBV30,TGTGCCTGGAGCGGGGGTAACTATGGCTACACCTTC,CAWSGGNYGYTF